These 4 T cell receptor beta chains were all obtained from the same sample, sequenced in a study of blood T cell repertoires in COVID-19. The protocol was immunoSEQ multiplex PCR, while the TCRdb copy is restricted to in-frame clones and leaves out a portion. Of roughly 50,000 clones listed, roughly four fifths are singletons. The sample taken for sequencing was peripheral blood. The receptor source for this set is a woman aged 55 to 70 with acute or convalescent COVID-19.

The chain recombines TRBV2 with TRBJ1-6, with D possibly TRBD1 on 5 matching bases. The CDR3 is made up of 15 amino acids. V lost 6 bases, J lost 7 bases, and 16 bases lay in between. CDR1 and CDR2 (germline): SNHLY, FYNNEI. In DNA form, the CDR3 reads TGTGCCAGCAGCCAACCGGGGGGAGGGAATTCACCCCTCCACTTT. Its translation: CASSQPGGGNSPLHF. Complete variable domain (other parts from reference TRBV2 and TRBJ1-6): EPEVTQTPSHQVTQMGQEVILRCVPISNHLYFYWYRQILGQKVEFLVSFYNNEISEKSEIFDDQFSVERPDGSNFTLKIRSTKLEDSAMYFCASSQPGGGNSPLHFGNGTRLTVT.

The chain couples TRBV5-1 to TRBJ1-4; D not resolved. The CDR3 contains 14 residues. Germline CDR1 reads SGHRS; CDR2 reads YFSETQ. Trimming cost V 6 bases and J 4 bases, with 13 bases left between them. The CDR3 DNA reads TGCGCCAGCACCCTAGGAGGGTTTAATGAAAAACTGTTTTTT. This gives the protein CASTLGGFNEKLFF.

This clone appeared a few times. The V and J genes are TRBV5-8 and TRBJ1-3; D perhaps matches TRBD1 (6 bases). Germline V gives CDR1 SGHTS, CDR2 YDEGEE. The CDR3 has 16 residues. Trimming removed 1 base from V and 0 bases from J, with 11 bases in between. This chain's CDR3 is CASSLLDSYSGNTIYF. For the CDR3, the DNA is TGTGCCAGCAGCTTGTTGGACAGCTACTCTGGAAACACCATATATTTT.

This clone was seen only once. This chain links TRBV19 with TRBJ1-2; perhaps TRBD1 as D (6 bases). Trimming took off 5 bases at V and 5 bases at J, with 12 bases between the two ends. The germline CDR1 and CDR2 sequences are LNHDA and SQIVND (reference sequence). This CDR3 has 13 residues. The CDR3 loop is CASSLRDKYGYTF. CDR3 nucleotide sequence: TGTGCCAGTAGTCTTCGGGACAAGTATGGCTACACCTTC.